A selection of T cell receptor beta chains follows, all from one sample in a study of control samples from healthy donors and cancer patients. Using immunoSEQ multiplex PCR, the repertoire was profiled, and TCRdb retains in-frame clones only, with some absent. The profile shows some 76,000 clones, just under 90% of them singletons. The sample comprised PBMCs. These receptors were taken from a man aged 55 to 70 with lung cancer. Each CDR3 is given with its conserved first and last residue. The D gene is left open where the match is weak. A clone size is listed for some rows: how often the clone was seen (once, few, many), or a class if it is expanded.

D	V	size	J	DNA	CDR3
-	TRBV27	-	TRBJ1-4	TGTGCCAGCAGTTTACTCGGGGGTAGGGGTGAAAAACTGTTTTTT	CASSLLGGRGEKLFF
-	TRBV7-9	-	TRBJ1-1	TGTGCCAGCAGCCTACAGGCGAACACTGAAGCTTTCTTT	CASSLQANTEAFF
-	TRBV6-5	-	TRBJ1-5	TGTGCCAGCACCCGGCTCACAGGGAGCCTGCCCCAGCATTTT	CASTRLTGSLPQHF
TRBD2	TRBV19	-	TRBJ2-4	TGTGCCAGTAGCACAGGTGGGCAGGGAGGGAACATTCAGTACTTC	CASSTGGQGGNIQYF
TRBD2	TRBV7-3	-	TRBJ2-1	TGTGCCAGCAGCTCTACTAGCGACAATGAGCAGTTCTTC	CASSSTSDNEQFF
TRBD1	TRBV9	-	TRBJ2-2	TGTGCCAGCAGCGTACAGGGGGCGGCCGGGGAGCTGTTTTTT	CASSVQGAAGELFF
-	TRBV30	-	TRBJ1-3	TGTGCCTGGAGTGGAGGACAAGCTCCTGGAAACACCATATATTTT	CAWSGGQAPGNTIYF
-	TRBV5-1	-	TRBJ1-6	TGCGCCAGCAGCTTGTTACCGAGCTCCTATAATTCACCCCTCCACTTT	CASSLLPSSYNSPLHF
-	TRBV12-3/TRBV12-4	-	TRBJ2-3	TGTGCCAGCAGTCCGAACACAGATACGCAGTATTTT	CASSPNTDTQYF
TRBD1	TRBV5-1	many	TRBJ2-2	TGCGCCAGCAGCTCCTTTGGGACAGGCCCGAACACCGGGGAGCTGTTTTTT	CASSSFGTGPNTGELFF
-	TRBV5-8	-	TRBJ1-1	TGTGCCAGCAGCTGGGGGGGGTGGAGATCCGGGAGCACTGAAGCTTTCTTT	CASSWGGWRSGSTEAFF
-	TRBV12-3/TRBV12-4	-	TRBJ1-2	TGTGCCAGCAGTTTGAGGGGGGACTATGGCTACACCTTC	CASSLRGDYGYTF
TRBD1	TRBV18	-	TRBJ1-5	TGTGCCAGCTCACCAGGGACAGTTAATCAGCCCCAGCATTTT	CASSPGTVNQPQHF
-	TRBV5-4	-	TRBJ2-4	TGTGCCAGCAGCTTGGGCGAGGCCAAAAACATTCAGTACTTC	CASSLGEAKNIQYF